These 16 T cell receptor beta chains came from one sample sequenced in a study of glioma-infiltrating T cells after dendritic cell vaccination. Repertoires were generated with immunoSEQ multiplex PCR, while TCRdb's copy carries only in-frame clones and drops some. The profile shows over 55,000 clones, around 81% of them singletons. This material consisted of blood, taken before dendritic cell vaccination. The source is a human donor with glioblastoma.

This clone showed up just a few times. This sequence joins TRBV4-3 and TRBJ2-3; 7 bases line up with TRBD1. The germline V gene encodes CDR1 LGHNA and CDR2 YSLEER. The CDR3 runs to 17 residues. The junction had 11 bases not matched to a gene; V was cut back by 2 bases and J by 3 bases. This chain's CDR3 is CASSQRDSGGGTDTQYF. CDR3 nucleotides: TGCGCCAGCAGCCAAAGGGATTCAGGGGGTGGGACAGATACGCAGTATTTT.

This chain links TRBV18 with TRBJ2-7; 7 bases map to TRBD2. This CDR3 comprises 15 residues. Trimming took 5 bases from V and 2 from J; bases not matched to a gene: 9. From germline, CDR1 is KGHSH and CDR2 LQKENI. The CDR3 sequence: CASSSAGGGPYEQYF. The CDR3 DNA follows: TGTGCCAGCTCATCTGCCGGCGGGGGACCCTACGAGCAGTACTTC.

V is TRBV11-2 and J is TRBJ2-5, with TRBD2 matching over 12 bases. Losses at the gene ends were 7 bases for V and 4 bases for J; bases not matched to a gene: 4. Germline CDR1 is SGHAT and CDR2 is FQNNGV. There are 14 residues in the CDR3. The CDR3 spells CASTPGLAGETQYF. The CDR3, as DNA: TGTGCCAGCACCCCGGGACTAGCGGGAGAGACCCAGTACTTC.

A word on this clone: Other DNA sequences in the sample encode the same CDR3. The chain is built from TRBV29-1 and TRBJ1-5; TRBD1 aligns across 7 bases. After removal of 6 bases from V and 0 bases from J, the junction contained 2 bases not matched to a gene. The CDR3 consists of 13 residues. CDR1 is SQVTM and CDR2 is ANQGSEA in the germline V gene. CDR3: CSVGTDSNQPQHF. CDR3 coding DNA: TGCAGCGTGGGGACAGATAGCAATCAGCCCCAGCATTTT.

The gene calls are TRBV4-3 and TRBJ1-5; 11 nucleotides match TRBD1. Germline V gives CDR1 LGHNA, CDR2 YSLEER. Trimming removed 0 bases from V and 6 bases from J; junction bases left unmatched: 4. This CDR3 is built from 16 residues. CDR3 residues: CASSQDGTGGSQPQHF. CDR3 bases: TGCGCCAGCAGCCAAGACGGGACAGGGGGTAGTCAGCCCCAGCATTTT.

The rearrangement links TRBV7-9 to TRBJ2-5; 7 bases align to TRBD1. The V gene's germline CDR1 is SEHNR and CDR2 FQNEAQ (reference sequence). V shed 5 bases, J shed 5 bases, and the junction held 5 bases outside the gene matches. The CDR3 is 13 residues long. The CDR3 loop reads CASSHGQAETQYF. The DNA of the CDR3 is TGTGCCAGCAGCCACGGACAGGCGGAGACCCAGTACTTC.

This clone was picked up a small number of times. The chain carries TRBV4-2 and TRBJ2-1; 7 nucleotides line up with TRBD1. V lost 3 bases and J lost 8; bases outside the gene matches: 13. Germline V lookup: CDR1 LGHNA, CDR2 YNFKEQ. The CDR3 covers 16 residues. This CDR3 is CASSHPTGRHIDEQFF. Here the CDR3 DNA reads TGTGCCAGCAGCCACCCGACAGGGCGGCACATTGATGAGCAGTTCTTC.

The CDR3 region has the DNA TGCGCCAGCAGCCTGGAGTGGGGGCCCTCCTACGAGCAGTACTTC. It is translated as CASSLEWGPSYEQYF. The V call is TRBV5-1, the J call TRBJ2-7; tentatively, D is TRBD1 (6 bases). This CDR3 is built from 15 residues. Trimming took off 4 bases at V and 0 bases at J, with 14 bases between the two ends. Germline CDR1 is SGHRS and CDR2 is YFSETQ.

This clone is deemed medium-sized. The rearrangement links TRBV2 to TRBJ1-1; possibly TRBD1 for D (6 bases). The length of the CDR3 is 12 residues. Trimming pared 6 bases from V and 6 bases from J, leaving 11 bases between. CDR1 is SNHLY and CDR2 is FYNNEI in the germline V gene. CDR3 coding DNA: TGTGCCAGCAGCCTGGACAGACCTGAAGCTTTCTTT. Translation gives CASSLDRPEAFF. The full variable domain, completed using reference TRBV2 and TRBJ1-1, is EPEVTQTPSHQVTQMGQEVILRCVPISNHLYFYWYRQILGQKVEFLVSFYNNEISEKSEIFDDQFSVERPDGSNFTLKIRSTKLEDSAMYFCASSLDRPEAFFGQGTRLTVV.

V usage is TRBV6-1 and J usage is TRBJ2-1; D is possibly TRBD2 (7 bases). CDR3 length: 15 residues. Trimming took 2 bases from V and 4 from J, leaving 12 bases between them. The V gene's germline CDR1 is MNHNS and CDR2 SASEGT. The CDR3 region is CASSESGGPYNEQFF. CDR3 DNA: TGTGCCAGCAGTGAATCCGGGGGGCCTTACAATGAGCAGTTCTTC.

This chain connects TRBV5-6 to TRBJ2-3, with 11 bases fitting TRBD2. J was trimmed by 6 bases and V by 4 bases; bases with no gene match: 7. Per germline, CDR1 SGHDT and CDR2 YYEEEE. The CDR3 is 15 residues long. The DNA of the CDR3 is TGTGCCAGCAGCATACTAGCGGGGGTCGCGGATACGCAGTATTTT. It is translated as CASSILAGVADTQYF.

This sequence joins TRBV25-1 and TRBJ1-4; D might be TRBD1 (6 bases). The CDR3 has 15 amino acids. The V end lost 1 base, the J end lost 6 bases, and 12 bases lay between the germline ends. In germline, CDR1 is MGHDK, CDR2 SYGVNS. As DNA, the CDR3 is TGTGCCAGCAGTGAATGGGCGGGGGGCCATGAAAAACTGTTTTTT. It specifies CASSEWAGGHEKLFF.

The V gene is TRBV7-9, the J gene TRBJ1-1, with a tentative D call TRBD1 (6 bases). This CDR3 spans 14 amino acids. V shed 4 bases and J shed 4 bases, with 13 bases lying between them. Germline values: CDR1 SEHNR, CDR2 FQNEAQ (reference sequence). CDR3 in DNA: TGTGCCAGCAGCTCCTGGACAGAAACCACTGAAGCTTTCTTT. Its protein is CASSSWTETTEAFF. Full variable domain (rest looked up from reference TRBV7-9 and TRBJ1-1): DTGVSQNPRHKITKRGQNVTFRCDPISEHNRLYWYRQTLGQGPEFLTYFQNEAQLEKSRLLSDRFSAERPKGSFSTLEIQRTEQGDSAMYLCASSSWTETTEAFFGQGTRLTVV.

A single count supports this clone. This chain uses TRBV4-1 with TRBJ1-1; 11 nucleotides match TRBD1. After removal of 4 bases from V and 3 bases from J, the junction contained 10 bases not matched to a gene. The CDR3 runs 17 residues. Germline CDR1 MGHRA, CDR2 YSYEKL. As DNA, the CDR3 is TGCGCCAGCAGCCTTCCCCCGGACAGGGGGCGATACACTGAAGCTTTCTTT. Protein: CASSLPPDRGRYTEAFF.

The table lists this clone with a count of one. The V gene is TRBV10-3, the J gene TRBJ1-1; possible D gene TRBD1, 5 bases. The germline CDR1 and CDR2 sequences are ENHRY and SYGVKD. Trimming removed 3 bases from V and 1 base from J, with 15 bases in between. The length of the CDR3 is 16 residues. Here the CDR3 reads CAISDAGITGNTEAFF. CDR3 bases: TGTGCCATCAGTGATGCGGGGATAACAGGGAACACTGAAGCTTTCTTT.

This clone occurred once. The rearrangement joins TRBV4-2 to TRBJ2-3; a weak D match, TRBD2 (7 bases). The germline gives CDR1 LGHNA, CDR2 YNFKEQ. The CDR3 contains 17 residues. The V end lost 3 bases, the J end lost 3 bases, and 19 bases lay between the germline ends. The CDR3 nucleotides are TGTGCCAGCAGCCAGAACAACCCGGGGGGCCCGACAGATACGCAGTATTTT. Translating it yields CASSQNNPGGPTDTQYF.